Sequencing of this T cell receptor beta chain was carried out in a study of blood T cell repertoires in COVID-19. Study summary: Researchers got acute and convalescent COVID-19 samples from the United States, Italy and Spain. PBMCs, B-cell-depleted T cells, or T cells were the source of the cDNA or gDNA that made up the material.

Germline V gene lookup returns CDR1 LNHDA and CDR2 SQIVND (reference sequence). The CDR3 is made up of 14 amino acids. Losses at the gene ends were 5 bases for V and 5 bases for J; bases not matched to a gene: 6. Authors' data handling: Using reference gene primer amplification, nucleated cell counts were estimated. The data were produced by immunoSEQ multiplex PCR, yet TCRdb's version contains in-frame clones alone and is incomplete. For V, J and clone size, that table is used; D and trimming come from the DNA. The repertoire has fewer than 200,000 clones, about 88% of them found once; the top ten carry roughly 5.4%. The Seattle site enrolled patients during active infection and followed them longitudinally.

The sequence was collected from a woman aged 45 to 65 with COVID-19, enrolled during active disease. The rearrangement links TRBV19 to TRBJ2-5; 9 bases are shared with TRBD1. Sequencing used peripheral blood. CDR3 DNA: TGTGCCAGTAGTTACAGGGGGCTTGGGGAGACCCAGTACTTC. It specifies CASSYRGLGETQYF. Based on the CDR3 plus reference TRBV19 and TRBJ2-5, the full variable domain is DGGITQSPKYLFRKEGQNVTLSCEQNLNHDAMYWYRQDPGQGLRLIYYSQIVNDFQKGDIAEGYSVSREKKESFPLTVTSAQKNPTAFYLCASSYRGLGETQYFGPGTRLLVL.